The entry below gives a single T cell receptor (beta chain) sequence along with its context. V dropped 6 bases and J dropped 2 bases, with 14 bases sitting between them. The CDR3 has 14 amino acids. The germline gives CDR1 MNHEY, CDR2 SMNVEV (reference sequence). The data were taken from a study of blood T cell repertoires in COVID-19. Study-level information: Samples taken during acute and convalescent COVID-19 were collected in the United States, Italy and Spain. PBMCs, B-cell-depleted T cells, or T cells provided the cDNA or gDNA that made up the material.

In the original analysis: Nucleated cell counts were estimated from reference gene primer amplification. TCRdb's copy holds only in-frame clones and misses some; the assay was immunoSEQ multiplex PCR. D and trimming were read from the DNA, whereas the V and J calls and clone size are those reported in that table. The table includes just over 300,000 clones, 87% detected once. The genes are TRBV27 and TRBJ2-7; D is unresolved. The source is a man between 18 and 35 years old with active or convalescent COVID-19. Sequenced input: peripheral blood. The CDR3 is CASSPTVITYEQYF. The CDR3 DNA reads TGTGCCAGCAGCCCCACGGTAATTACCTACGAGCAGTACTTC.